Here is one T cell receptor beta chain with its context. Repertoires were generated with immunoSEQ multiplex PCR, while TCRdb's copy carries only in-frame clones and drops some. The sample lists fewer than 90,000 clones; around four fifths were seen once. This sample stems from a study of glioma-infiltrating T cells after dendritic cell vaccination. Germline V gene lookup returns CDR1 LGHNA and CDR2 YNFKEQ. The CDR3 runs 16 residues. V gave up 0 bases and J gave up 5 bases, with 11 bases separating them. The time point here: after dendritic cell vaccination, including at tumor progression/relapse. The chain joins TRBV4-2 to TRBJ1-6; no reliable D call. Sequencing was performed on blood, taken after dendritic cell vaccination. This TCR derives from a human donor with glioblastoma. This CDR3 reads CASSQDPLSDNSPLHF. The CDR3 DNA follows: TGTGCCAGCAGCCAAGACCCCCTTTCCGATAATTCACCCCTCCACTTT.